This paragraph reports one T cell receptor beta chain. As yet, its antigen is unknown. The sample is drawn from a study of a mutant IDH1 vaccine in newly diagnosed glioma. In the study overall: Vaccine administration was initiated 4-6 weeks following radiotherapy alone, or with temozolomide cycles. Beforehand, treatment had been radiotherapy, temozolomide, or both; the majority received both.

Regarding time point: week 35, safety follow-up. Alongside topical imiquimod, each dose of vaccine comprised 300 ug of mutant IDH1 20-mer peptide. Each of the donors came in with new WHO grade 3 or 4 astrocytomas that were IDH1-mutant and ATRX-lost. The V and J ends lost 3 bases and 3 bases, in that order; junction bases with no gene match: 9. Germline CDR1 SGHRS, CDR2 YFSETQ. This CDR3 spans 16 amino acids. The data were produced by immunoSEQ multiplex PCR, yet TCRdb's version contains in-frame clones alone and is incomplete. The repertoire holds 30,000 to 40,000 clones, with around four fifths as singletons.

The source was PBMCs, collected from a glioma patient whose treatment included an IDH1 peptide vaccine. The rearrangement uses TRBV5-1 and TRBJ1-1; TRBD1 matches 9 bases. The TCR sequence derives from a man aged 35 to 55 with glioma. Some clones in this sample may be carry-over from other donors' samples. The CDR3 loop is CASSWAGTGFDTEAFF. CDR3 sequence (DNA): TGCGCCAGCAGCTGGGCCGGGACAGGGTTTGACACTGAAGCTTTCTTT.